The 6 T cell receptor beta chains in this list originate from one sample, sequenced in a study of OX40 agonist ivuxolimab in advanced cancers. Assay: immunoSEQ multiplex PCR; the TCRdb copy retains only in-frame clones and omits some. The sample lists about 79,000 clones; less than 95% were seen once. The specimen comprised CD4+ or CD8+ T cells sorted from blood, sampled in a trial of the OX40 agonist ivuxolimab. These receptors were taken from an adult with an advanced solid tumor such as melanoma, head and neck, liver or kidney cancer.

CDR3 nucleotide sequence: TGTGCCAGCAGTTACTCGGGGGGCGCCGGAAATGAAAAACTGTTTTTT. Encoded protein: CASSYSGGAGNEKLFF. The genes are TRBV6-5 and TRBJ1-4, with D maybe TRBD1 (6 bases). This CDR3 contains 16 residues. CDR1 and CDR2 (germline): MNHEY, SVGAGI. The germline V and J ends were trimmed by 0 bases and 5 bases, with 13 bases remaining between them.

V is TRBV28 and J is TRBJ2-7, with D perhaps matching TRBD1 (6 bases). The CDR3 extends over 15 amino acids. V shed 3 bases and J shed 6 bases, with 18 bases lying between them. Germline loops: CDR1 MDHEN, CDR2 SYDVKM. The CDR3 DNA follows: TGTGCCAGCAGTTTCAGGGGCAGCGCCTTGTTCGAGCAGTACGTC. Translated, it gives CASSFRGSALFEQYV.

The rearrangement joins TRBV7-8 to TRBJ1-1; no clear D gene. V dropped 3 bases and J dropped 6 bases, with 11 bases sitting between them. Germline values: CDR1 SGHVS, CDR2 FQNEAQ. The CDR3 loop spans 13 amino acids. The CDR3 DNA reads TGTGCCAGCAGCTTGGTGGGCGCCCCTGAAGCTTTCTTT. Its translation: CASSLVGAPEAFF.

The CDR3, as DNA: TGTGCCAGCAGTTACGGGCGGAACAATCAGCCCCAGCATTTT. Protein: CASSYGRNNQPQHF. The V call is TRBV6-5, the J call TRBJ1-5; D is unclear. In germline, CDR1 is MNHEY, CDR2 SVGAGI. The CDR3 has 14 residues. Trimming removed 2 bases at V and 3 bases at J, with 8 bases between.

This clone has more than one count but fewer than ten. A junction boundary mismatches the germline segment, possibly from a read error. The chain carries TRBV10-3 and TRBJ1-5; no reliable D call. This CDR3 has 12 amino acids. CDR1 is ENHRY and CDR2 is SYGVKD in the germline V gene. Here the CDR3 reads CAIGESNQPQHF. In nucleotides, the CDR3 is TGTGCCATCGGTGAGAGCAATCAGCCCCAGCATTTT.

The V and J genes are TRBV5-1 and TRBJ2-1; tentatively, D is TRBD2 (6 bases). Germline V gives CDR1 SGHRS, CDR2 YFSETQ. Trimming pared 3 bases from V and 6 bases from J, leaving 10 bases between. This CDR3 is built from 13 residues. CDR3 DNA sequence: TGCGCCAGCAGCTCCTTGACTAGCAATGAGCAGTTCTTC. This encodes CASSSLTSNEQFF.